This T cell receptor beta chain emerged from a study of T-cell reconstitution after alpha-beta-depleted transplantation in children. General study results and limits: Some patients' high day-60 TCRbeta diversity was traced to surviving recipient T cells and thymic progenitors. Newly generated T cells supplied most T-cell counts and diversity one year post-transplant. Reportedly, roughly two months post-transplant, alpha-beta T cells arose from several hundred expanded graft clones.

Remarks on this clonotype: Its antigen is as yet unknown.

The length of the CDR3 is 16 residues. The junction had 3 bases not matched to a gene; V was cut back by 0 bases and J by 2 bases. During its preparation, the TCRbeta library received unique molecular identifiers. TCRdb reprocessed the PCR reads with MiXCR, giving one entry per CDR3 protein. In the table there are approximately 630,000 distinct CDR3 sequences, roughly 13% of which are singletons. This specimen consisted of PBMCs, obtained before TCRalphabeta/CD19-depleted stem cell transplant. The V gene is TRBV12-3 or TRBV12-4, the J gene TRBJ2-1; TRBD2 agrees at 8 bases. The sequence derives from a girl aged 2 to 9 with congenital amegakaryocytic thrombocytopenia, due to receive a stem cell transplant. CDR3 sequence reads: CASSLAIAGPYNEQFF. The CDR3 DNA follows: TGTGCCAGCAGTTTAGCCATAGCGGGACCCTACAATGAGCAGTTCTTC.